This T cell receptor (beta chain) was retrieved from a study of beta chain features in type 1 diabetes. Study conclusions and caveats: For patients and controls alike, PCR might favor shorter templates to the same degree. It was among patients, rather than healthy donors, that naive, central memory and Treg TCRB repertoires appeared more similar. Type 1 diabetes patients had moderately but significantly shorter TCRB CDR3s in all four CD4+ subsets. Resolution of whether HLA type affects TCRB rearrangement was not achieved here.

Germline values: CDR1 MRHNA, CDR2 SNTAGT. The CDR3 extends over 15 amino acids. Trimming removed 3 bases from V and 1 base from J, with 11 bases in between. Expressed TCRB transcripts got sequenced, as all isolated RNA was reverse transcribed. Using immunoSEQ multiplex PCR, the repertoire was profiled, and TCRdb retains in-frame clones only, with some absent. The sample has 140,000 or so clones; about 9.4% are singletons. As for this clone: The antigen is not known.

The sequence was obtained from a man aged 18 to 29 in good health. V usage is TRBV6-4 and J usage is TRBJ2-3, with D perhaps matching TRBD1 (6 bases). Specimen: naive CD4+ T cells from blood. CDR3 protein: CASSESTGGTDTQYF. The DNA of the CDR3 is TGTGCCAGCAGTGAGTCGACAGGCGGCACAGATACGCAGTATTTT.